These T cell receptor beta chains were read from a single sample in a study of post-analysis software for immune sequencing data. In TCRdb, the PCR reads were re-called with MiXCR into one record per CDR3 protein. The sample consists of about 820,000 distinct CDR3 sequences, approximately 53% of them appearing once. Input material: blood. The receptors stem from a girl under 18 with multiple sclerosis. The CDR3 runs from the conserved cysteine through the conserved F or W. A D gene is named only where the DNA matches it firmly. Clone size is given for some rows only: seen once, a few or many times, or a class if the clone is expanded.

V gene: TRBV20-1; D gene: .; J gene: TRBJ2-7; clone size: .; CDR3 DNA: TGCAGTGCAGCGTGGCTCTCCGAGCAGTACTTC; CDR3 protein: CSAAWLSEQYF
V gene: TRBV5-1; D gene: .; J gene: TRBJ2-7; clone size: .; CDR3 DNA: TGCGCCAGCAGCTTCGGGGGCCTAACCTCCTACGAGCAGTACTTC; CDR3 protein: CASSFGGLTSYEQYF
V gene: TRBV4-2; D gene: TRBD1; J gene: TRBJ2-7; clone size: .; CDR3 DNA: TGTGCCAGCAGCCAAGAAGGGGGCACGGTCTCCTACGAGCAGTACTTC; CDR3 protein: CASSQEGGTVSYEQYF
V gene: TRBV6-5; D gene: .; J gene: TRBJ2-1; clone size: .; CDR3 DNA: TGTGCCAGCAGTTCCCCGGGGACCTCCTACAATGAGCAGTTCTTC; CDR3 protein: CASSSPGTSYNEQFF
V gene: TRBV7-9; D gene: .; J gene: TRBJ2-1; clone size: .; CDR3 DNA: TGTGCCAGCAGCTTTACAGATGAGCAGTTCTTC; CDR3 protein: CASSFTDEQFF
V gene: TRBV28; D gene: TRBD1; J gene: TRBJ2-7; clone size: .; CDR3 DNA: TGTGCCAGCAGTTCCTCCGGGACAGGGTGGTACGAGCAGTACTTC; CDR3 protein: CASSSSGTGWYEQYF
V gene: TRBV6-6; D gene: .; J gene: TRBJ2-3; clone size: .; CDR3 DNA: TGTGCCAGCAGGGCAGGACAACTCAGCCAGTATTTT; CDR3 protein: CASRAGQLSQYF
V gene: TRBV3-1; D gene: .; J gene: TRBJ2-3; clone size: .; CDR3 DNA: TGTGCCAGCAGCCAACGGCGGATGGTGGATACGCAGTATTTT; CDR3 protein: CASSQRRMVDTQYF
V gene: TRBV11-2; D gene: TRBD2; J gene: TRBJ2-2; clone size: .; CDR3 DNA: TGTGCCAGCAGCTCCGGGAGGGCCGGTACCGGGGAGCTGTTTTTT; CDR3 protein: CASSSGRAGTGELFF
V gene: TRBV6-1; D gene: TRBD1; J gene: TRBJ1-5; clone size: .; CDR3 DNA: TGTGCCAGCAGTGGGGACAGCCTGAGCAATCAGCCCCAGCATTTT; CDR3 protein: CASSGDSLSNQPQHF
V gene: TRBV5-1; D gene: .; J gene: TRBJ2-1; clone size: few; CDR3 DNA: TGTGCCAGCAGCTTAGACTATGAGCAGTTCTTC; CDR3 protein: CASSLDYEQFF
V gene: TRBV18; D gene: TRBD1; J gene: TRBJ2-5; clone size: .; CDR3 DNA: TGTGCCAGCTCACCGAACCCCGGGACAGGGCGGGAGACCCAGTACTTC; CDR3 protein: CASSPNPGTGRETQYF
V gene: TRBV7-3; D gene: .; J gene: TRBJ2-1; clone size: .; CDR3 DNA: TGTGCCAGCAGCTTCGGGGGGCAGGGCAATGAGCAGTTCTTC; CDR3 protein: CASSFGGQGNEQFF
V gene: TRBV7-9; D gene: .; J gene: TRBJ1-4; clone size: .; CDR3 DNA: TGTGCCAGCAGCCCCCAGGACAGTAATGAAAAACTGTTTTTT; CDR3 protein: CASSPQDSNEKLFF
V gene: TRBV6-4; D gene: .; J gene: TRBJ2-7; clone size: .; CDR3 DNA: TGTGCCAGCAGTGGTCCCTCAGGGGGGCCCTACGAGCAGTACTTC; CDR3 protein: CASSGPSGGPYEQYF
V gene: TRBV20-1; D gene: TRBD1; J gene: TRBJ1-4; clone size: .; CDR3 DNA: TGCAGTGCTAGAGCGCACCTAGAGGGGGCTGGGGGTAATGAAAAACTGTTTTTT; CDR3 protein: CSARAHLEGAGGNEKLFF
V gene: TRBV28; D gene: .; J gene: TRBJ2-7; clone size: .; CDR3 DNA: TGTGCCAGCAGTCCCGGCTCTCTCGGACCGGACAAGCAGTACTTC; CDR3 protein: CASSPGSLGPDKQYF
V gene: TRBV29-1; D gene: TRBD2; J gene: TRBJ2-5; clone size: .; CDR3 DNA: TGCAGCGTTCCACGATCGGGACTAGCGGAACAAGAGACCCAGTACTTC; CDR3 protein: CSVPRSGLAEQETQYF
V gene: TRBV29-1; D gene: .; J gene: TRBJ1-5; clone size: .; CDR3 DNA: TGCAGCGCACTCTTTCGGACAGCGGGGAATCAGCCCCAGCATTTT; CDR3 protein: CSALFRTAGNQPQHF
V gene: TRBV7-9; D gene: TRBD1; J gene: TRBJ2-7; clone size: few; CDR3 DNA: TGTGCCAGCAGCTCTAGACAGGGGGATTCCTACGAGCAGTACTTC; CDR3 protein: CASSSRQGDSYEQYF
V gene: TRBV2; D gene: .; J gene: TRBJ1-5; clone size: .; CDR3 DNA: TGTGCCAGCAGTGACCGAGGGAGCCGTAGGAGCAATCAGCCCCAGCATTTT; CDR3 protein: CASSDRGSRRSNQPQHF
V gene: TRBV28; D gene: TRBD1; J gene: TRBJ2-1; clone size: .; CDR3 DNA: TGTGCCAGCAGAGGGGGAAAGGGGGCGAGGTCCTACAATGAGCAGTTCTTC; CDR3 protein: CASRGGKGARSYNEQFF
V gene: TRBV12-3/TRBV12-4; D gene: TRBD1; J gene: TRBJ2-7; clone size: .; CDR3 DNA: TGTGCCAGCAGTTTTCGAGCCGGGACAGGGCACTACGAGCAGTACTTC; CDR3 protein: CASSFRAGTGHYEQYF
V gene: TRBV7-9; D gene: TRBD1; J gene: TRBJ2-1; clone size: few; CDR3 DNA: TGTGCCAGCAGCCGCCGGGACAGGGGGAGTAATGAGCAGTTCTTC; CDR3 protein: CASSRRDRGSNEQFF
V gene: TRBV7-3; D gene: TRBD2; J gene: TRBJ2-7; clone size: .; CDR3 DNA: TGTGCCAGCAGCTTGCAGGGACTAGCGGGCCCATACGAGCAGTACTTC; CDR3 protein: CASSLQGLAGPYEQYF
V gene: TRBV25-1; D gene: .; J gene: TRBJ2-1; clone size: .; CDR3 DNA: TGTGCCAGCAGTGACATCAATTACAATGAGCAGTTCTTC; CDR3 protein: CASSDINYNEQFF
V gene: TRBV20-1; D gene: .; J gene: TRBJ1-2; clone size: once; CDR3 DNA: TGCAGTGCTACTTCAGAGATGGGGGTCTATGGCTACACCTTC; CDR3 protein: CSATSEMGVYGYTF
V gene: TRBV24-1; D gene: .; J gene: TRBJ2-5; clone size: .; CDR3 DNA: TGTGCCACCAGTGACCCCCGGACGGCTAAAGAGACCCAGTACTTC; CDR3 protein: CATSDPRTAKETQYF
V gene: TRBV20-1; D gene: TRBD2; J gene: TRBJ2-3; clone size: .; CDR3 DNA: TGCAGTGCTCCAGTTAGCGGGAGAAGCACAGATACGCAGTATTTT; CDR3 protein: CSAPVSGRSTDTQYF
V gene: TRBV7-8; D gene: .; J gene: TRBJ2-3; clone size: once; CDR3 DNA: TGTGCCAGCAGCCCTCTCAAGACGAGGGCCGGAGATACGCAGTATTTT; CDR3 protein: CASSPLKTRAGDTQYF
V gene: TRBV29-1; D gene: TRBD1; J gene: TRBJ2-7; clone size: .; CDR3 DNA: TGCAGCGTTACGGGACAGGGACCGAGCTACGAGCAGTACTTC; CDR3 protein: CSVTGQGPSYEQYF
V gene: TRBV7-2; D gene: TRBD2; J gene: TRBJ2-5; clone size: .; CDR3 DNA: TGTGCCAGCAGCCCACTGGGGCTAGCGGGGGAGACCCAGTACTTC; CDR3 protein: CASSPLGLAGETQYF
V gene: TRBV10-3; D gene: .; J gene: TRBJ1-2; clone size: .; CDR3 DNA: TGTGCCATCAGTGGAAGGGCAGACTATGGCTACACCTTC; CDR3 protein: CAISGRADYGYTF
V gene: TRBV12-3/TRBV12-4; D gene: .; J gene: TRBJ2-3; clone size: .; CDR3 DNA: TGTGCCAGCAGTTTAGTTGGAACTACCTCAGATACGCAGTATTTT; CDR3 protein: CASSLVGTTSDTQYF
V gene: TRBV29-1; D gene: TRBD2; J gene: TRBJ2-1; clone size: .; CDR3 DNA: TGCAGCGTTGAGAGGCGGGGGGATCAGGGCGAGCAGTTCTTC; CDR3 protein: CSVERRGDQGEQFF
V gene: TRBV14; D gene: TRBD2; J gene: TRBJ2-3; clone size: .; CDR3 DNA: TGTGCCAGCAGCCAAGATCTTTCGGGGGGGCCTATAGATACGCAGTATTTT; CDR3 protein: CASSQDLSGGPIDTQYF
V gene: TRBV7-9; D gene: .; J gene: TRBJ1-3; clone size: .; CDR3 DNA: TGTGCCAGCAGTCTACGTTGGGAACAGGGATCAACCTCTGGAAACACCATATATTTT; CDR3 protein: CASSLRWEQGSTSGNTIYF
V gene: TRBV6-2/TRBV6-3; D gene: .; J gene: TRBJ2-5; clone size: few; CDR3 DNA: TGTGCCAGCAGTTACCCGGGATCGGCCCAAGAGACCCAGTACTTC; CDR3 protein: CASSYPGSAQETQYF
V gene: TRBV20-1; D gene: .; J gene: TRBJ1-1; clone size: .; CDR3 DNA: TGCAGTGCTAGAGACCGTGTCGAACGGGGAGCTGAAGCTTTCTTT; CDR3 protein: CSARDRVERGAEAFF
V gene: TRBV27; D gene: .; J gene: TRBJ1-2; clone size: .; CDR3 DNA: TGTGCCAGCAGTTTTCGGCAGGGGTTCGGCTACACCTTC; CDR3 protein: CASSFRQGFGYTF
V gene: TRBV29-1; D gene: TRBD1; J gene: TRBJ2-7; clone size: few; CDR3 DNA: TGCAGCGCGCCGGGACAGGGGATCGACGAGCAGTACTTC; CDR3 protein: CSAPGQGIDEQYF
V gene: TRBV9; D gene: TRBD1; J gene: TRBJ2-5; clone size: many; CDR3 DNA: TGTGCCAGCAGCCCCCGGGACAGGGGCGGCCAAGAGACCCAGTACTTC; CDR3 protein: CASSPRDRGGQETQYF
V gene: TRBV21-1; D gene: .; J gene: TRBJ2-6; clone size: once; CDR3 DNA: TGTGCCAGCAGCAAAATCGGGACAGTCCTTGCCTCTGGGGCCAACGTCCTGACTTTC; CDR3 protein: CASSKIGTVLASGANVLTF
V gene: TRBV9; D gene: TRBD1; J gene: TRBJ1-4; clone size: .; CDR3 DNA: TGTGCCAGCAGCGGAGCAACAGGGGGCAAGGAAAAACTGTTTTTT; CDR3 protein: CASSGATGGKEKLFF
V gene: TRBV2; D gene: .; J gene: TRBJ1-2; clone size: .; CDR3 DNA: TGTGCCAGCAGTGAAGAGGGAGGCGGCTACACCTTC; CDR3 protein: CASSEEGGGYTF
V gene: TRBV15; D gene: TRBD1; J gene: TRBJ2-7; clone size: .; CDR3 DNA: TGTGCCACCAGCGCCGGGACAGGGGCCTCCTACGAGCAGTACTTC; CDR3 protein: CATSAGTGASYEQYF
V gene: TRBV7-2; D gene: .; J gene: TRBJ2-1; clone size: few; CDR3 DNA: TGTGCCAGCAGCTCGCGTACTTCGGGAAACAATGAGCAGTTCTTC; CDR3 protein: CASSSRTSGNNEQFF
V gene: TRBV12-3/TRBV12-4; D gene: TRBD1; J gene: TRBJ1-2; clone size: few; CDR3 DNA: TGTGCCAGCAGTTCTGACAGGGAAGATGGCTACACCTTC; CDR3 protein: CASSSDREDGYTF
V gene: TRBV5-5; D gene: .; J gene: TRBJ2-1; clone size: .; CDR3 DNA: TGTGCCAGCAGCTTGAGGCCACCGGGGGAGCAGTTCTTC; CDR3 protein: CASSLRPPGEQFF
V gene: TRBV12-3/TRBV12-4; D gene: .; J gene: TRBJ2-7; clone size: .; CDR3 DNA: TGTGCCGGCAGCCTCAAATTCTACGAGCAGTACTTC; CDR3 protein: CAGSLKFYEQYF
V gene: TRBV4-2; D gene: TRBD2; J gene: TRBJ2-3; clone size: .; CDR3 DNA: TGTGCCAGCAGCCAAGATCCCTTGGCTAGCGGGAGGGTCGGATATGTGGATACGCAGTATTTT; CDR3 protein: CASSQDPLASGRVGYVDTQYF
V gene: TRBV11-2; D gene: .; J gene: TRBJ2-3; clone size: .; CDR3 DNA: TGTGCCAGCAGTCGTCGGGAATATCCGGCTAGCACAGATACGCAGTATTTT; CDR3 protein: CASSRREYPASTDTQYF
V gene: TRBV6-5; D gene: .; J gene: TRBJ2-2; clone size: .; CDR3 DNA: TGTGCCAGCAGTTTCTTTAGAGAGACCGGGGAGCTGTTTTTT; CDR3 protein: CASSFFRETGELFF
V gene: TRBV6-5; D gene: .; J gene: TRBJ1-2; clone size: .; CDR3 DNA: TGTGCCAGCAGTTACGGGGAGGGCGGCTACACCTTC; CDR3 protein: CASSYGEGGYTF
V gene: TRBV7-2; D gene: TRBD2; J gene: TRBJ2-2; clone size: once; CDR3 DNA: TGTGCCAGCAGCTTAAGCTTAGCGGGGGGTCGGCCCGGGGAGCTGTTTTTT; CDR3 protein: CASSLSLAGGRPGELFF
V gene: TRBV5-1; D gene: TRBD2; J gene: TRBJ2-7; clone size: .; CDR3 DNA: TGCGCCAGCAGCTTGGTCGGACTAGCGGGAGGTCGCTACGAGCAGTACTTC; CDR3 protein: CASSLVGLAGGRYEQYF
V gene: TRBV20-1; D gene: .; J gene: TRBJ2-7; clone size: once; CDR3 DNA: TGCAGTGCTCATTATAGCGGCTCCTACGAGCAGTACTTC; CDR3 protein: CSAHYSGSYEQYF